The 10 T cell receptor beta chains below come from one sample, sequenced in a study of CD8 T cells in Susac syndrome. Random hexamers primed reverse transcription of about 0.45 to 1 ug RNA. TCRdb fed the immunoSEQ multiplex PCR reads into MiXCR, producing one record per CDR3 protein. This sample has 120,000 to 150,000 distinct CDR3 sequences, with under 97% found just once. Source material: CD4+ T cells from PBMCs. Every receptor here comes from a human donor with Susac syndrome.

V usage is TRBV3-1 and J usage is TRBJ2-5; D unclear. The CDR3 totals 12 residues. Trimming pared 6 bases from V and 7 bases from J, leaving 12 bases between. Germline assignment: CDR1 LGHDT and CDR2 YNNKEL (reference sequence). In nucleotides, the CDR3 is TGTGCCAGCAGACATCCGGCCGGGACCCAGTACTTC. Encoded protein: CASRHPAGTQYF.

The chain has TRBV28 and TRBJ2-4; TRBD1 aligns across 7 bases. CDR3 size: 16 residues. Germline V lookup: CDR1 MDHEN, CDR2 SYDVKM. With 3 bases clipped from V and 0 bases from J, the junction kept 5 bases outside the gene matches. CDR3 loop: CASSFWDSGAKNIQYF. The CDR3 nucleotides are TGTGCCAGCAGTTTTTGGGACAGCGGAGCCAAAAACATTCAGTACTTC.

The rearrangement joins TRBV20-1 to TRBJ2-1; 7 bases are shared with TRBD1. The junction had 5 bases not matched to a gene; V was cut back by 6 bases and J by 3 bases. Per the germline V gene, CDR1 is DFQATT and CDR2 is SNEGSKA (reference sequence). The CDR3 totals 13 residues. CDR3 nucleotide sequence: TGCAGTGCCCGGGGACAGAGCTACAATGAGCAGTTCTTC. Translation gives CSARGQSYNEQFF.

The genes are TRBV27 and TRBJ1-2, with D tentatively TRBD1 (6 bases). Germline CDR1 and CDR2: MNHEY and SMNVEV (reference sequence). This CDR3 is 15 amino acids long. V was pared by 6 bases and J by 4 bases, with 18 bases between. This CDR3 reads CASSFKPGVVYGYTF. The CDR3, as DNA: TGTGCCAGCAGCTTCAAACCAGGGGTTGTCTATGGCTACACCTTC.

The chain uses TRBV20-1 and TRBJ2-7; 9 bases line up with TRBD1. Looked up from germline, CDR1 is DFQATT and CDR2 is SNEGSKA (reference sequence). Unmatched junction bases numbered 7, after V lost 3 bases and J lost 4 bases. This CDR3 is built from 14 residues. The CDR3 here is CSARAGQGSYEQYF. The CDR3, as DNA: TGCAGTGCTAGGGCGGGACAGGGATCGTACGAGCAGTACTTC.

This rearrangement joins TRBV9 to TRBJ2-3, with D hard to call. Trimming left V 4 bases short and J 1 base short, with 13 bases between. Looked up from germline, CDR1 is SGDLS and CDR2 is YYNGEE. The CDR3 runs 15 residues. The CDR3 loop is CASSPQAGRTDTQYF. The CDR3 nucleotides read TGTGCCAGCAGCCCCCAAGCCGGACGCACAGATACGCAGTATTTT.

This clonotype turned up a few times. The CDR3 region has the DNA TGTGCCAGCTCAACGGTGGGGTACCAAGAGACCCAGTACTTC. It yields the protein CASSTVGYQETQYF. This rearrangement joins TRBV18 to TRBJ2-5, with unresolved D. Trimming cost V 5 bases and J 0 bases, with 10 bases left between them. Germline V gives CDR1 KGHSH, CDR2 LQKENI. The CDR3 sequence is 14 residues long.

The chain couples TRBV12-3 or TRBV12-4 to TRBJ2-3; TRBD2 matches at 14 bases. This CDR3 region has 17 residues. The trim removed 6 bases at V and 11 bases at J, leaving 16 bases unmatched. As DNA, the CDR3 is TGTGCCAGCAGATCTGGACTAGCGGGGGGCCGGTTTGACGAGCAGTATTTT. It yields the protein CASRSGLAGGRFDEQYF.

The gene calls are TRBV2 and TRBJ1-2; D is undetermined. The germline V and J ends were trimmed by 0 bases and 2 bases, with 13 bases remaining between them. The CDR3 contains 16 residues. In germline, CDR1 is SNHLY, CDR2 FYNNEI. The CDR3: CASSEALRGSNYGYTF. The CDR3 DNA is TGTGCCAGCAGTGAAGCGCTTCGGGGATCCAACTATGGCTACACCTTC. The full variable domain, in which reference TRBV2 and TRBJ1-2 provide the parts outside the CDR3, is EPEVTQTPSHQVTQMGQEVILRCVPISNHLYFYWYRQILGQKVEFLVSFYNNEISEKSEIFDDQFSVERPDGSNFTLKIRSTKLEDSAMYFCASSEALRGSNYGYTFGSGTRLTVV.

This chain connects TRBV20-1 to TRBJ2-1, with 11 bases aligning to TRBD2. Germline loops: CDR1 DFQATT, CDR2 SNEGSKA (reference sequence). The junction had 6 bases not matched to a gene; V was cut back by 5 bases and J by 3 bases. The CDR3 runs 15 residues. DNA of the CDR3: TGCAGTGCTCAGGGACTAGCGGCCTTCTACAATGAGCAGTTCTTC. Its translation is CSAQGLAAFYNEQFF.